The rows below give T cell receptor beta chains drawn from one sample of a study of cytomegalovirus exposure and HLA in healthy donors. Using immunoSEQ multiplex PCR, the repertoire was profiled, and TCRdb retains in-frame clones only, with some absent. Among under 250,000 clones listed, roughly 89% were seen once. Sequences were obtained from PBMCs. The receptors were sampled from a man between 18 and 29 years old in good health and CMV-seronegative. Each CDR3 is given with its conserved first and last residue. The D gene is left open where the match is weak. Only part of the rows carry a size: once, few, many, or a class if the clone is expanded.

v_call	j_call	clone_size	d_call	cdr3_aa	cdr3_nt
TRBV7-7	TRBJ1-4	NA	TRBD1	CASSPGTGGEKLFF	TGTGCTAGCAGCCCCGGGACAGGGGGCGAAAAACTGTTTTTT
TRBV20-1	TRBJ1-2	NA	NA	CSVTGYGYTF	TGCAGTGTGACAGGCTATGGCTACACCTTC
TRBV9	TRBJ2-7	once	TRBD1	CASSLIGQGAAEQYF	TGTGCCAGCAGCCTCATCGGACAGGGGGCTGCCGAGCAGTACTTC
TRBV6-6	TRBJ1-2	NA	NA	CASSQGLYYGYTF	TGTGCCAGCAGCCAGGGCTTATACTATGGCTACACCTTC
TRBV18	TRBJ2-7	NA	NA	CASSATYRDIPPNEQYF	TGTGCCAGCTCAGCGACCTACCGGGACATCCCCCCAAACGAGCAGTACTTC
TRBV7-7	TRBJ2-1	NA	TRBD1	CASSPLSARQGYNEQFF	TGTGCCAGCAGCCCCCTTTCTGCGAGACAGGGGTACAATGAGCAGTTCTTC
TRBV5-1	TRBJ2-2	once	NA	CASSLSDRNTGELFF	TGCGCCAGCAGCTTGTCGGACAGGAACACCGGGGAGCTGTTTTTT
TRBV14	TRBJ1-1	NA	NA	CASSPLNRGEAFF	TGTGCCAGCAGCCCTCTAAATCGCGGTGAAGCTTTCTTT
TRBV25-1	TRBJ2-7	NA	NA	CAVEMSSYEQYF	TGTGCCGTAGAGATGAGCTCCTACGAGCAGTACTTC
TRBV4-3	TRBJ1-6	NA	TRBD1	CASSQETGANSPLHF	TGCGCCAGCAGCCAAGAGACAGGGGCAAATTCACCCCTCCACTTT
TRBV2	TRBJ2-1	NA	NA	CASRAGSYLNEQFF	TGTGCCAGCAGGGCCGGGAGTTACCTCAATGAGCAGTTCTTC
TRBV6-5	TRBJ2-5	NA	TRBD1	CASRGGMKTQYF	TGTGCCAGCAGAGGGGGCATGAAGACCCAGTACTTC
TRBV11-2	TRBJ1-1	NA	TRBD1	CASSIDRANEAFF	TGTGCCAGCAGCATCGACAGGGCAAATGAAGCTTTCTTT
TRBV6-4	TRBJ2-3	NA	TRBD2	CASSAKAGGLTDTQYF	TGTGCCAGCAGTGCAAAAGCGGGGGGCCTCACAGATACGCAGTATTTT
TRBV21-1	TRBJ1-2	NA	NA	CASSKYSMNRDTYGYTF	TGTGCCAGCAGCAAATATTCTATGAACAGGGACACCTATGGCTACACCTTC
TRBV7-9	TRBJ2-6	NA	NA	CASSLVLAAGANVLTF	TGTGCCAGCAGCTTAGTCCTAGCCGCTGGGGCCAACGTCCTGACTTTC
TRBV7-2	TRBJ2-5	NA	NA	CASSRSAETQYF	TGTGCCAGCAGCCGGAGCGCAGAGACCCAGTACTTC
TRBV7-3	TRBJ2-5	NA	NA	CASSRREKETQYF	TGTGCCAGCAGTCGACGGGAGAAAGAGACCCAGTACTTC
TRBV30	TRBJ2-6	NA	NA	CAWSVVRSGANVLTF	TGTGCCTGGAGTGTCGTGCGATCTGGGGCCAACGTCCTGACTTTC
TRBV7-2	TRBJ2-5	NA	NA	CASSLLQETQYF	TGTGCCAGCAGCTTATTACAAGAGACCCAGTACTTC
TRBV4-1	TRBJ2-7	NA	TRBD1	CASSQTGTGIYEQYF	TGCGCCAGCAGCCAAACCGGGACAGGGATCTACGAGCAGTACTTC
TRBV14	TRBJ2-5	NA	NA	CASSQGLGGSETQYF	TGTGCCAGCAGCCAAGGACTAGGCGGTTCAGAGACCCAGTACTTC
TRBV4-1	TRBJ2-1	once	NA	CASSQDRRGQFF	TGCGCCAGCAGCCAAGATAGAAGGGGGCAGTTCTTC
TRBV28	TRBJ2-1	NA	NA	CASRAFNEQFF	TGTGCCAGCAGGGCCTTCAATGAGCAGTTCTTC
TRBV6-6	TRBJ2-7	NA	NA	CASTPGAVREQYF	TGTGCCAGCACCCCTGGGGCGGTTAGGGAGCAGTACTTC
TRBV5-5	TRBJ1-1	NA	NA	CASSLPPGETEAFF	TGTGCCAGCAGCTTGCCCCCAGGGGAAACTGAAGCTTTCTTT
TRBV19	TRBJ1-6	NA	NA	CASNAGEINSPLHF	TGTGCCAGTAACGCGGGGGAGATTAATTCACCCCTCCACTTT
TRBV28	TRBJ2-7	few	NA	CASSRPNTGHYEQYF	TGTGCCAGCAGCCGACCAAACACAGGGCACTACGAGCAGTACTTC
TRBV27	TRBJ2-2	NA	TRBD1	CASSLFGTGMNTGELFF	TGTGCCAGCAGTTTATTCGGGACAGGGATGAATACCGGGGAGCTGTTTTTT
TRBV27	TRBJ1-2	NA	NA	CASSSYRGIGYTF	TGTGCCAGCAGTTCCTACAGAGGGATCGGCTACACCTTC
TRBV28	TRBJ2-7	NA	TRBD2	CASRGPGGEQYF	TGTGCCAGCAGAGGCCCGGGGGGGGAGCAGTACTTC
TRBV5-4	TRBJ2-7	NA	NA	CASSDNLGAQGEQYF	TGTGCCAGCAGCGACAATCTAGGAGCCCAGGGCGAGCAGTACTTC
TRBV5-1	TRBJ2-1	NA	NA	CASSPGTVEQFF	TGCGCCAGCAGCCCCGGGACTGTCGAGCAGTTCTTC
TRBV6-5	TRBJ2-7	NA	NA	CASSKYRTASYEQYF	TGTGCCAGCAGTAAGTACAGGACAGCTTCCTACGAGCAGTACTTC
TRBV9	TRBJ2-3	NA	NA	CASSVGGTRSTDTQYF	TGTGCCAGCAGCGTGGGGGGGACACGTTCCACAGATACGCAGTATTTT
TRBV5-1	TRBJ1-6	NA	TRBD1	CASSLRPGQGTSSPLHF	TGCGCCAGCAGCTTACGTCCGGGACAGGGTACGTCTTCACCCCTCCACTTT
TRBV4-1	TRBJ1-2	NA	NA	CASSQETGNYGYTF	TGCGCCAGCAGCCAAGAAACAGGGAACTATGGCTACACCTTC
TRBV29-1	TRBJ2-3	NA	NA	CSVSLAGQSTDTQYF	TGCAGCGTTTCCCTTGCTGGACAATCCACAGATACGCAGTATTTT
TRBV4-3	TRBJ2-7	NA	NA	CASSQVARWGEGSYEQYF	TGCGCCAGCAGCCAAGTGGCCCGGTGGGGGGAAGGCTCCTACGAGCAGTACTTC
TRBV9	TRBJ2-2	NA	TRBD1	CASSVRQGKGELFF	TGTGCCAGCAGCGTACGACAGGGGAAGGGGGAGCTGTTTTTT
TRBV2	TRBJ2-2	NA	TRBD2	CASSETSGNTGELFF	TGTGCCAGCAGTGAAACTAGCGGGAACACCGGGGAGCTGTTTTTT
TRBV7-3	TRBJ1-5	NA	TRBD1	CASSPTGGNQPQHF	TGTGCCAGCAGCCCGACAGGGGGCAATCAGCCCCAGCATTTT
TRBV7-2	TRBJ2-1	once	TRBD2	CASSFEGLAGNNEQFF	TGTGCCAGCAGCTTTGAAGGACTAGCGGGAAACAATGAGCAGTTCTTC
TRBV6-6	TRBJ1-2	NA	NA	CASRRGGENYGYTF	TGTGCCAGCAGGCGAGGGGGTGAGAACTATGGCTACACCTTC